This T cell receptor beta chain originates from a study of shared clonotypes between healthy human individuals. Terminally differentiated effector memory CD45RA+ cells were excluded by CCR7 positive selection of CD45RO-negative cells. The data were produced by immunoSEQ multiplex PCR, yet TCRdb's version contains in-frame clones alone and is incomplete. This table holds about 2.1 million clones, about 94% found once. Details on this clone: Other DNA sequences in this specimen translate into the identical CDR3.

The sequencing input was naive CD8+ T cells from PBMCs. The receptor comes from a man aged 18-30 years in good health. Some clones in this sample may be carry-over from other donors' samples.

The CDR3 DNA is TGTGCCAGCAGCCAAGGACGGTCCTACGAGCAGTACTTC. Its protein is CASSQGRSYEQYF. The V call is TRBV4-2, the J call TRBJ2-7; no clear D gene. V lost 1 base to trimming and J lost 1 base, with 5 bases between them. Germline V gives CDR1 LGHNA, CDR2 YNFKEQ. The CDR3 spans 13 residues.